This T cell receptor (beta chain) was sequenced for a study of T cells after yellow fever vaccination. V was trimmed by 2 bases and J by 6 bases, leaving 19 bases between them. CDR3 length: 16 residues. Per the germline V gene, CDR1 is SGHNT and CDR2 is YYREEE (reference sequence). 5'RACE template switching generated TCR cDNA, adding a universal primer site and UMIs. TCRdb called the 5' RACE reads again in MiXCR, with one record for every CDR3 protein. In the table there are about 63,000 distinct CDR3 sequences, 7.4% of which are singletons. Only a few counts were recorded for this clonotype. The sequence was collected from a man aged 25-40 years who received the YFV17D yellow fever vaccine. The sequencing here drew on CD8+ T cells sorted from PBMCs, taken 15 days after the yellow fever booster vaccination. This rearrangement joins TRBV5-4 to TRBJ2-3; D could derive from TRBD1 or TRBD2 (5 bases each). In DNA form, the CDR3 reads TGTGCCAGCAGCTTAGGGGTACTAGACCACTCCGATACGCAGTATTTT. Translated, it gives CASSLGVLDHSDTQYF.